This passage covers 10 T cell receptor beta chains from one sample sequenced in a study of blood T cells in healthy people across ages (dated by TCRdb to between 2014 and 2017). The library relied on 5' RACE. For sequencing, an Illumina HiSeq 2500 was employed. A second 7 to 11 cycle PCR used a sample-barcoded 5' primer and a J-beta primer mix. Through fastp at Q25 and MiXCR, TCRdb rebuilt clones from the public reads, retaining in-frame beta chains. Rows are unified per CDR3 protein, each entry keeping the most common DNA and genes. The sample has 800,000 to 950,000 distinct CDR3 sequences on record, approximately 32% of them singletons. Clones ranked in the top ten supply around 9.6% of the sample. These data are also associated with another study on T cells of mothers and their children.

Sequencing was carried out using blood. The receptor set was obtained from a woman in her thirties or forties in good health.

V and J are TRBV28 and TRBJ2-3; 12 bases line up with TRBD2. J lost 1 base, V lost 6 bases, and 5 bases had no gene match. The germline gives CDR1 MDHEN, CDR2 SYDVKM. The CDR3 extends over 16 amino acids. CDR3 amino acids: CASRRPSGGGTDTQYF. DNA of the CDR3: TGTGCCAGCAGGAGACCTAGCGGGGGGGGCACAGATACGCAGTATTTT.

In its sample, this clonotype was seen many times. The CDR3 DNA is TGTGCCAGCAGTTACACCGCCGGACAGGGCAATGAGCAGTTCTTC. It yields the protein CASSYTAGQGNEQFF. The chain uses TRBV7-2 and TRBJ2-1; 8 positions agree with TRBD1. The J segment lost 6 bases and the V segment lost 6 bases, leaving 10 bases of the junction unmatched. This CDR3 has 15 amino acids. The germline V gene encodes CDR1 SGHTA and CDR2 FQGNSA.

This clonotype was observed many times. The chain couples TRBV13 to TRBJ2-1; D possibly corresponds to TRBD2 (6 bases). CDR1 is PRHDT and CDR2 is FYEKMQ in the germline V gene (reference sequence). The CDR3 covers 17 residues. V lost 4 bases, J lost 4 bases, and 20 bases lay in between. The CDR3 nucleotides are TGTGCCAGCAGCTCATATGGACTACCTTTATATTACAATGAGCAGTTCTTC. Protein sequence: CASSSYGLPLYYNEQFF.

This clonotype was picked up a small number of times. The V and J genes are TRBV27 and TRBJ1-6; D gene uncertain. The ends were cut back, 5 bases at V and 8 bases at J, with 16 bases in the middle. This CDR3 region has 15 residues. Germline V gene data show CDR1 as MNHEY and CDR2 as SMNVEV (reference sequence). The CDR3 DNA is TGTGCCAGCAGTCCCCGGGCCTTGGGCGATTCACCCCTCCACTTT. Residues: CASSPRALGDSPLHF.

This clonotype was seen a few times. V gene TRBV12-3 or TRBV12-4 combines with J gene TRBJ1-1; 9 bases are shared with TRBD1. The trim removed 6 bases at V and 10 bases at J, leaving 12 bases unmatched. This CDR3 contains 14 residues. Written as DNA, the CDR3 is TGTGCCAGCAGGCAGGGGGGACAGGGAGGTAGAGCTTTCTTT. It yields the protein CASRQGGQGGRAFF.

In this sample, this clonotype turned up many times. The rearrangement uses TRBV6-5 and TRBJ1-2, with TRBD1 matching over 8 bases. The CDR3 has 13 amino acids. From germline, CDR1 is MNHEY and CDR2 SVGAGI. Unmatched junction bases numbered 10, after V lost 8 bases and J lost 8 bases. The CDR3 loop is CASGYRDRRGYTF. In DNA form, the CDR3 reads TGTGCCAGCGGGTACCGGGACAGGAGGGGCTACACCTTC.

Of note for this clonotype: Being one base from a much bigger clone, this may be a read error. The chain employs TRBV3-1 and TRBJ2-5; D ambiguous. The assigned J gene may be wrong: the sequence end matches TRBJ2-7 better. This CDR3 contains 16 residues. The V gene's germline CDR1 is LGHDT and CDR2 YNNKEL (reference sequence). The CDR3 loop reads CTSSQESQVRAYEQYF. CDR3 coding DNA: TGTACCAGCAGCCAAGAGAGTCAGGTCAGAGCCTACGAGCAGTACTTC.

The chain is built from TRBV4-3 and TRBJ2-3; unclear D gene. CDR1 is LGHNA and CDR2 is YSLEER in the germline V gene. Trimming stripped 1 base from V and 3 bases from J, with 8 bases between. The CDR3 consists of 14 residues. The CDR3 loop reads CASSQGGRTDTQYF. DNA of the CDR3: TGCGCCAGCAGCCAAGGGGGTCGTACAGATACGCAGTATTTT.

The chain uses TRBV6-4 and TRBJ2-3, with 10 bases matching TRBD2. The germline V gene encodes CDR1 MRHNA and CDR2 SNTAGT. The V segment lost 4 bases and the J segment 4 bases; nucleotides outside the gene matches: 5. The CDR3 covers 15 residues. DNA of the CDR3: TGTGCCAGCAGTGCCCTAGCGGGGGAGGCAGATACGCAGTATTTT. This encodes CASSALAGEADTQYF.

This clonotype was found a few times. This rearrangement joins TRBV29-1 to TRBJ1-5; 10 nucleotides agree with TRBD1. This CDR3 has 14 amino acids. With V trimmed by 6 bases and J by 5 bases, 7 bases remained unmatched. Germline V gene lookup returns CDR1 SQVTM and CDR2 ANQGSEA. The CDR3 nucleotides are TGCAGCGTGACCGGGACAGGGGTGGATCAGCCCCAGCATTTT. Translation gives CSVTGTGVDQPQHF.